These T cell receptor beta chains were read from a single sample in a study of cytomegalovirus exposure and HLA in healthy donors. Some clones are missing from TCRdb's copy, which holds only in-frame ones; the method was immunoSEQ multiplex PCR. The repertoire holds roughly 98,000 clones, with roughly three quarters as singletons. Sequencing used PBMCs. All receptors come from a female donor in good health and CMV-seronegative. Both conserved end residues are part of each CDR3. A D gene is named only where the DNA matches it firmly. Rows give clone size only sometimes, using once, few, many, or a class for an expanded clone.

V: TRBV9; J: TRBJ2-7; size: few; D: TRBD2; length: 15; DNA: TGTGCCAGCAGCCCCCCTAGCGGGAGCTCCTACGAGCAGTACTTC; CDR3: CASSPPSGSSYEQYF
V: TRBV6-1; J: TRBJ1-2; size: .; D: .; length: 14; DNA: TGTGCCAGCAGTGAATTAGTAAGGGGTTATGGCTACACCTTC; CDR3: CASSELVRGYGYTF
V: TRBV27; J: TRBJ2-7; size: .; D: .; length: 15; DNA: TGTGCCAGCAGTCCCACGGCGGGGCTGCCCTACGAGCAGTACTTC; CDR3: CASSPTAGLPYEQYF
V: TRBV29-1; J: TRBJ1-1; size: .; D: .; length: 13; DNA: TGCAGCGTCAGACAGGTTTGGGGAACTGAAGCTTTCTTT; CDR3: CSVRQVWGTEAFF
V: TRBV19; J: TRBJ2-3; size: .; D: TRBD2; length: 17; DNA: TGTGCCAGTAGTATATCCCCTAGCGGGAGAAGCACAGATACGCAGTATTTT; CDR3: CASSISPSGRSTDTQYF
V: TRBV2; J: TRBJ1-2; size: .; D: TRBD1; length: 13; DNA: TGTGCCAGCAGGGAACAGGGGGTGGATGGCTACACCTTC; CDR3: CASREQGVDGYTF
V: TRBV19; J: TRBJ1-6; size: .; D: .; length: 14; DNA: TGTGCCAGTAGTCGGAGCTCCTATAATTCACCCCTCCACTTT; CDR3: CASSRSSYNSPLHF
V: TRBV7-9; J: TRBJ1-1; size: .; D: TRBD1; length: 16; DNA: TGTGCCAGCAGCTTAGGATCAGGGGGGTCGAACACTGAAGCTTTCTTT; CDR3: CASSLGSGGSNTEAFF
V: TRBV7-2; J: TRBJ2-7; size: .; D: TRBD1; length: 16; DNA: TGTGCCAGCAGCTTAGCAAACAACAGGGGGCAAGGTGAGCAGTACTTC; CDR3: CASSLANNRGQGEQYF
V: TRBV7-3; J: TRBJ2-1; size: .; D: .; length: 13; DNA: TGTGCCAGCAGCTTTGAAGCGGACAATGAGCAGTTCTTC; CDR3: CASSFEADNEQFF
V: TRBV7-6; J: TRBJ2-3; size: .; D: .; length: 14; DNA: TGTGCCAGCAGCTTAGTGAGAGACACAGATACGCAGTATTTT; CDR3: CASSLVRDTDTQYF
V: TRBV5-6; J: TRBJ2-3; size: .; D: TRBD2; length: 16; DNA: TGTGCCAGCAGCTTACAACCGGGGGGAATGACAGATACGCAGTATTTT; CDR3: CASSLQPGGMTDTQYF
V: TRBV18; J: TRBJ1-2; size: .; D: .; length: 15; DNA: TGTGCCAGCTCACCCGGCGTAGCGGGGATGCATGGCTACACCTTC; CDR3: CASSPGVAGMHGYTF
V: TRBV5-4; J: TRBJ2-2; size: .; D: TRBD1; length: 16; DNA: TGTGCCAGCAGCCTTGGCTTGAGGGGGCCCACCGGGGAGCTGTTTTTT; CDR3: CASSLGLRGPTGELFF